The T cell receptor (beta chain) under discussion was sequenced for a study of follicular helper T cells after annual influenza vaccination. Time point indicated: 2015-2016 season, pre-vaccination. TCRB was sequenced at Survey level resolution. Measured with immunoSEQ multiplex PCR; TCRdb has only the in-frame clones, and not every one. This table holds fewer than 15,000 clones, 78% found once. Findings of the study overall: For non-cTfh compartments, undersampling could not be ruled out.

The CDR3 consists of 14 residues. Trimming cost V 1 base and J 2 bases, with 6 bases left between them. Germline assignment: CDR1 SGHAT and CDR2 FQNNGV. About this clone: Its target is not known.

Sequencing was performed on CXCR5- memory CD4+ T cells sorted from blood, taken on the day of influenza vaccination. The TCR was taken from an adult who received the influenza vaccine. The chain joins TRBV11-2 to TRBJ2-1, with D unclear. The CDR3 here is CASSLVVTYNEQFF. CDR3 DNA sequence: TGTGCCAGCAGCTTAGTCGTGACCTACAATGAGCAGTTCTTC.